Shown below are 7 T cell receptor beta chains from a single sample sequenced in a study of blood T cell repertoires in COVID-19. Measured with immunoSEQ multiplex PCR; TCRdb has only the in-frame clones, and not every one. The sample has 200,000 to 300,000 clones; around 83% are singletons. Sample: peripheral blood. Source of these receptors: a woman aged 60 to 75 with active or convalescent COVID-19.

The chain employs TRBV7-9 and TRBJ2-7; TRBD1 might be the D (5 bases). V lost 5 bases and J 3 bases, leaving 23 bases between the germline ends. This CDR3 is 17 amino acids long. The germline gives CDR1 SEHNR, CDR2 FQNEAQ (reference sequence). CDR3 nucleotides: TGTGCCAGCAGCGGACCTTCAGGGATCCCTAACCTCTACGAGCAGTACTTC. It codes for CASSGPSGIPNLYEQYF. The variable domain in full, completed from reference TRBV7-9 and TRBJ2-7, reads DTGVSQNPRHKITKRGQNVTFRCDPISEHNRLYWYRQTLGQGPEFLTYFQNEAQLEKSRLLSDRFSAERPKGSFSTLEIQRTEQGDSAMYLCASSGPSGIPNLYEQYFGPGTRLTVT.

The J gene is TRBJ2-7, the V gene TRBV19; perhaps TRBD1 as D (6 bases). Germline-derived CDR1 and CDR2 are LNHDA and SQIVND (reference sequence). V was cut by 5 bases and J by 1 base, with 15 bases left in between. The CDR3 has 15 amino acids. Here the CDR3 reads CASSVQGEGSYEQYF. The CDR3 nucleotides are TGTGCCAGTAGTGTACAGGGTGAAGGATCCTACGAGCAGTACTTC.

The chain joins TRBV9 to TRBJ1-1; no firm D call. V dropped 3 bases and J dropped 1 base, with 10 bases sitting between them. The CDR3 loop spans 14 amino acids. Germline values: CDR1 SGDLS, CDR2 YYNGEE. The chain's CDR3 is CASSAPRGNTEAFF. The DNA of the CDR3 is TGTGCCAGCAGCGCCCCACGAGGGAACACTGAAGCTTTCTTT.

The chain carries TRBV18 and TRBJ2-5, with TRBD2 matching over 12 bases. Germline CDR1 KGHSH, CDR2 LQKENI. CDR3 length: 17 residues. Trimming removed 4 bases from V and 3 bases from J; junction bases left unmatched: 9. The CDR3, as DNA: TGTGCCAGCTCACGGAACTCACTAGCGGGGGGAGAAGAGACCCAGTACTTC. Protein product: CASSRNSLAGGEETQYF.

This clone has more than one count but fewer than ten. CDR3 DNA: TGCGCCAGCAGCAGCCTTAGCGGGGGGGCGCTTAATGAGCAGTTCTTC. Amino acids: CASSSLSGGALNEQFF. The chain has TRBV5-1 and TRBJ2-1; 11 nucleotides line up with TRBD2. Unmatched junction bases numbered 10, after V lost 4 bases and J lost 7 bases. This CDR3 has 16 amino acids. Germline loops: CDR1 SGHRS, CDR2 YFSETQ.

This chain connects TRBV3-1 (or the pseudogene TRBV3-2) to TRBJ1-4; 9 positions match TRBD1. CDR3 length: 16 residues. V dropped 2 bases and J dropped 10; count of bases not matched to a gene: 11. Germline CDR1 is LGHDT and CDR2 is YNNKEL (reference sequence). CDR3 loop: CASSQWADRGVGKLFF. DNA for the CDR3: TGTGCCAGCAGCCAATGGGCTGACAGGGGGGTCGGAAAACTGTTTTTT.

The gene calls are TRBV2 and TRBJ1-6; D call uncertain. V lost 3 bases, J lost 13 bases, and 16 bases lay in between. In germline, CDR1 is SNHLY, CDR2 FYNNEI. CDR3 length: 14 residues. In DNA form, the CDR3 reads TGTGCCAGCAGTGACGCAAGGCCCCTAGGTCCCCTCCACTTT. It is translated as CASSDARPLGPLHF.